This T cell receptor beta chain was identified during a study of cytomegalovirus exposure and HLA in healthy donors. Broader study findings: More clonal expansion characterized HLA-associated TCR beta chains than equally common others in a later analysis. Most subjects had HLA-A and HLA-B alleles reportedly predicted accurately by TCR beta sequences.

A remark on this clone: Antigen unknown.

The study ran its PCR with 60 Vbeta and 13 Jbeta primers. Here immunoSEQ multiplex PCR was the method, and the copy in TCRdb shows in-frame clones only, minus some. This sample carries 110,000 to 150,000 clones, 60% to 85% of them seen once, and the ten largest clones take less than 3%. V shed 4 bases, J shed 4 bases, and the junction held 8 bases outside the gene matches. The CDR3 is made up of 17 amino acids. CDR1 and CDR2 (germline): SGHRS, YFSETQ. The chain uses TRBV5-1 and TRBJ2-3; 14 bases align to TRBD2. The specimen was PBMCs. This TCR was recovered from a male donor in good health and CMV-seronegative. The CDR3 is CASSPGTSGSVADTQYF. CDR3 DNA sequence: TGCGCCAGCAGCCCGGGGACTAGCGGGAGTGTCGCAGATACGCAGTATTTT. Variable domain in full (rest from reference TRBV5-1 and TRBJ2-3): KAGVTQTPRYLIKTRGQQVTLSCSPISGHRSVSWYQQTPGQGLQFLFEYFSETQRNKGNFPGRFSGRQFSNSRSEMNVSTLELGDSALYLCASSPGTSGSVADTQYFGPGTRLTVL.